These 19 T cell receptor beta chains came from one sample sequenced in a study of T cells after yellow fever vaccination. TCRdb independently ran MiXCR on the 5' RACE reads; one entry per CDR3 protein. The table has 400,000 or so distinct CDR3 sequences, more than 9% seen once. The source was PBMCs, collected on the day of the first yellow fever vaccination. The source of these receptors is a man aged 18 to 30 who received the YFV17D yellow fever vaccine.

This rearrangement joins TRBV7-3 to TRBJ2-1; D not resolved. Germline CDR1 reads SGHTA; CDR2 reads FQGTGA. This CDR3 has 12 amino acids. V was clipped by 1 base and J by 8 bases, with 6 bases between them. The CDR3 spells CASSLIGYEQFF. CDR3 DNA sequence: TGTGCCAGCAGCTTAATAGGTTATGAGCAGTTCTTC.

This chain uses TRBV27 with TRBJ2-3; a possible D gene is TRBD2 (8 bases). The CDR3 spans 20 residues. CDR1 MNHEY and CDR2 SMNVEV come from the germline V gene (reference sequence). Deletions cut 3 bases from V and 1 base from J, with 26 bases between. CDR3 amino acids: CASSFLIGTVDGRGTDTQYF. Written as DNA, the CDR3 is TGTGCCAGCAGTTTTTTAATCGGGACAGTAGACGGGAGGGGCACAGATACGCAGTATTTT.

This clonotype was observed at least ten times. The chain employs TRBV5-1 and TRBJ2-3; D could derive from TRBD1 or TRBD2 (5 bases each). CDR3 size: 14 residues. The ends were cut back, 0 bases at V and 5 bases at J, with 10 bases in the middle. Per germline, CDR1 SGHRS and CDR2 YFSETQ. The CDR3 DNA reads TGCGCCAGCAGCTTGGACGGGACGGGAGATACGCAGTATTTT. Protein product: CASSLDGTGDTQYF. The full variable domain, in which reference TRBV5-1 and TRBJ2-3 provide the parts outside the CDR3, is KAGVTQTPRYLIKTRGQQVTLSCSPISGHRSVSWYQQTPGQGLQFLFEYFSETQRNKGNFPGRFSGRQFSNSRSEMNVSTLELGDSALYLCASSLDGTGDTQYFGPGTRLTVL.

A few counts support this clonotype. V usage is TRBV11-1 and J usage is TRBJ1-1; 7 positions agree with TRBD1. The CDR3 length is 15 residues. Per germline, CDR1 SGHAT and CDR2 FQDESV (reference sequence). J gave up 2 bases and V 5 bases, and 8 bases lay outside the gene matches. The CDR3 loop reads CASSPNTGANTEAFF. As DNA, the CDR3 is TGTGCCAGCAGCCCGAATACAGGGGCTAACACTGAAGCTTTCTTT.

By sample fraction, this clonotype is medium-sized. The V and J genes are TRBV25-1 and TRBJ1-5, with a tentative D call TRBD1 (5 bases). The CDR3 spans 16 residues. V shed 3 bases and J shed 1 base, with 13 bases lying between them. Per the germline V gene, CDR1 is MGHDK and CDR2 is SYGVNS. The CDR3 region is CASSDRAWDSNQPQHF. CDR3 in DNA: TGTGCCAGCAGTGACCGGGCCTGGGACAGCAATCAGCCCCAGCATTTT.

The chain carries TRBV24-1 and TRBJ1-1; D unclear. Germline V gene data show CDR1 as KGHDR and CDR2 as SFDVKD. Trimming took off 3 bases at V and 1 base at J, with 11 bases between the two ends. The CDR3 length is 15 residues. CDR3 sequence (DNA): TGTGCCACCAGTGATAACGGCCGGGGGAACACTGAAGCTTTCTTT. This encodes CATSDNGRGNTEAFF.

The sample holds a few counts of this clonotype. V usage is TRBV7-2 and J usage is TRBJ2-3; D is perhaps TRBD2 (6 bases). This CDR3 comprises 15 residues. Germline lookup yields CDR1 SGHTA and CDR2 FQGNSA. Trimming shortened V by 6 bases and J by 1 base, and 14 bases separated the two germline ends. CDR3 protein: CASRKPGLRTDTQYF. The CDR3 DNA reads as TGTGCCAGCAGGAAGCCGGGACTCCGCACAGATACGCAGTATTTT.

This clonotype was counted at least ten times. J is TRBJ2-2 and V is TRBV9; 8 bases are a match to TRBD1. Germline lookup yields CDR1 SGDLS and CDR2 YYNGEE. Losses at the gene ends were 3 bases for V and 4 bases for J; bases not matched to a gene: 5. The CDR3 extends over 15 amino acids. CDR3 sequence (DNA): TGTGCCAGCAGCGGGACAGGGAAGCGCACCGGGGAGCTGTTTTTT. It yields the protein CASSGTGKRTGELFF.

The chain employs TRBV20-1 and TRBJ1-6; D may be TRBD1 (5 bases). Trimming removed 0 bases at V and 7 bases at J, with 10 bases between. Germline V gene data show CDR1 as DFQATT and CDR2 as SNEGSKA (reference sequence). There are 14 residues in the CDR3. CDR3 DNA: TGCAGTGCTAGAGATTTAGACAGCAATTCACCCCTCCACTTT. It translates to CSARDLDSNSPLHF.

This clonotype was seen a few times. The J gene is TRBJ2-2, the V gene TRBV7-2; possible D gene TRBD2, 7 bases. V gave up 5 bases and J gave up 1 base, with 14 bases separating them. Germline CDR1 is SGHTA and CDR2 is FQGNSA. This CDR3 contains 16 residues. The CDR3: CASSQEGGRNTGELFF. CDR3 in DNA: TGTGCCAGCAGCCAAGAGGGGGGGCGGAACACCGGGGAGCTGTTTTTT.

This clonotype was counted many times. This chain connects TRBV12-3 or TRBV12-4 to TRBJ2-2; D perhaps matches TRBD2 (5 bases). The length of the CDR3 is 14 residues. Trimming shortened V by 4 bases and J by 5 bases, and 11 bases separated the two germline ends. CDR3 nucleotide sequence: TGTGCCAGCAGTTCCGGACTGAAAACCGGGGAGCTGTTTTTT. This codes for CASSSGLKTGELFF.

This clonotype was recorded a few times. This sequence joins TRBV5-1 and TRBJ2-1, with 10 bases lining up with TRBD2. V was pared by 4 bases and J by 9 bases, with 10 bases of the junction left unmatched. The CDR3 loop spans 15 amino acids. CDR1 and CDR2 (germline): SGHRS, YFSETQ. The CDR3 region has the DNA TGCGCCAGCAGCCGCGTACCAGCGGGGGGGGGTGAGCAGTTCTTC. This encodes CASSRVPAGGGEQFF.

CDR3 DNA: TGCAGCGTTGATGACCCTGTGGCCAACGTCCTGACTTTC. Translated: CSVDDPVANVLTF. The chain links TRBV29-1 to TRBJ2-6; D unresolved. This CDR3 is 13 amino acids long. CDR1 and CDR2 (germline): SQVTM, ANQGSEA. Trimming removed 3 bases at V and 6 bases at J, with 9 bases between. The variable domain in full, with the rest retrieved from reference TRBV29-1 and TRBJ2-6, is SAVISQKPSRDICQRGTSLTIQCQVDSQVTMMFWYRQQPGQSLTLIATANQGSEATYESGFVIDKFPISRPNLTFSTLTVSNMSPEDSSIYLCSVDDPVANVLTFGAGSRLTVL.

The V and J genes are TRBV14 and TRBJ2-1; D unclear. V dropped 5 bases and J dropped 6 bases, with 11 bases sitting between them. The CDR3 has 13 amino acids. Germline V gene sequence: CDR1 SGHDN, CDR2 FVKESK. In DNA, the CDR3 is TGTGCCAGCAGCGAACGGCTCTTCAATGAGCAGTTCTTC. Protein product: CASSERLFNEQFF.

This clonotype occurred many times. The CDR3, as DNA: TGTGCCAGCAGCGTATCCGGAATGAACACTGAAGCTTTCTTT. This sequence encodes CASSVSGMNTEAFF. The chain has TRBV9 and TRBJ1-1; D ambiguous. The CDR3 covers 14 residues. V lost 1 base, J lost 0 bases, and 7 bases lay in between. CDR1 SGDLS and CDR2 YYNGEE come from the germline V gene.

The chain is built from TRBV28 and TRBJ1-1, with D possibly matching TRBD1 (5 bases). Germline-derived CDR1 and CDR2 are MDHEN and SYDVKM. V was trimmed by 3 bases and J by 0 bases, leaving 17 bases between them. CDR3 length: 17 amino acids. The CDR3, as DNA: TGTGCCAGCAGTTTTCTACCCCCGGGGGATTTGAACACTGAAGCTTTCTTT. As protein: CASSFLPPGDLNTEAFF. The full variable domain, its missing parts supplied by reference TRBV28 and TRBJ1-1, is DVKVTQSSRYLVKRTGEKVFLECVQDMDHENMFWYRQDPGLGLRLIYFSYDVKMKEKGDIPEGYSVSREKKERFSLILESASTNQTSMYLCASSFLPPGDLNTEAFFGQGTRLTVV.

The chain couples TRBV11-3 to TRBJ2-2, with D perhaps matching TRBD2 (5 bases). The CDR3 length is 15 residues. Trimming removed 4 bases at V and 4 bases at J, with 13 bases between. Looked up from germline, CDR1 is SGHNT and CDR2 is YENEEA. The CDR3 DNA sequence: TGTGCCAGCAGCTCTTACTTAGGAGGCACCGGGGAGCTGTTTTTT. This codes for CASSSYLGGTGELFF. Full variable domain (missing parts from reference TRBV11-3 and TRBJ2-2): EAGVVQSPRYKIIEKKQPVAFWCNPISGHNTLYWYLQNLGQGPELLIRYENEEAVDDSQLPKDRFSAERLKGVDSTLKIQPAELGDSAVYLCASSSYLGGTGELFFGEGSRLTVL.

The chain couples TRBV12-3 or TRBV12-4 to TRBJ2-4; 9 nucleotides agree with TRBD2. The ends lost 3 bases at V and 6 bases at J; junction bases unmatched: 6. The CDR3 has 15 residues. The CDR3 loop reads CASSFYRAGGNIQYF. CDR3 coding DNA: TGTGCCAGCAGTTTTTATCGAGCGGGGGGAAACATTCAGTACTTC.

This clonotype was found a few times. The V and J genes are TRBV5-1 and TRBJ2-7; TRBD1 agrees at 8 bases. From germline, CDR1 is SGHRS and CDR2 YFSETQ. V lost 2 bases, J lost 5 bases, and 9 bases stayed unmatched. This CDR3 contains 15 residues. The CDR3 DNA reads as TGCGCCAGCAGCTTCTACCCTGGACAGGGCGACGAGCAGTACGTC. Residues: CASSFYPGQGDEQYV.